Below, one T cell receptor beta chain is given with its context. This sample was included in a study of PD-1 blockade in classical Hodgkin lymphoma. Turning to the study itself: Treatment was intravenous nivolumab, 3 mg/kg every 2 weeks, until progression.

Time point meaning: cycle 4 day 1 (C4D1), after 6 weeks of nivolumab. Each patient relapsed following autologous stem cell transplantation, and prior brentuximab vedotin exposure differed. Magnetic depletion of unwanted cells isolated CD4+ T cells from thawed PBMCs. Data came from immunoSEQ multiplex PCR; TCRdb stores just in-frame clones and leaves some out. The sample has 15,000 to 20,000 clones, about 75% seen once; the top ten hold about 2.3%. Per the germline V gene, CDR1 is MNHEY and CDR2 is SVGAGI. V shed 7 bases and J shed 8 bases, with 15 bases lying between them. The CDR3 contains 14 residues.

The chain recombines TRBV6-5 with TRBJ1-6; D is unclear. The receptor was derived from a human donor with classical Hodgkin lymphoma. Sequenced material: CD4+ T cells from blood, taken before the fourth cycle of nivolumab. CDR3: CASTPGGLDSPLHF. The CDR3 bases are TGTGCCAGCACCCCCGGAGGGTTGGATTCACCCCTCCACTTT.